One sample yielded the 32 T cell receptor beta chains listed below, sequenced in a study of cytomegalovirus exposure and HLA in healthy donors. Vbeta (60) and Jbeta (13) primers were used in the PCR. The protocol was immunoSEQ multiplex PCR, while the TCRdb copy is restricted to in-frame clones and leaves out a portion. Of some 150,000 clones detected, roughly 80% appear once; the ten largest clones hold 2.5% to 4%. Sequenced material: PBMCs. The receptor set was obtained from a man aged 40-49 years in good health and CMV-seronegative.

Here the CDR3 DNA reads TGTGCCAGCAGCTCCGACAGGGGGCCGGACTACGAGCAGTACTTC. Its translation is CASSSDRGPDYEQYF. The chain combines TRBV7-9 with TRBJ2-7; the match to TRBD1 covers 10 bases. V trimming: 4 bases; J trimming: 3 bases; junction bases outside the gene matches: 6. This CDR3 has 15 residues. The V gene's germline CDR1 is SEHNR and CDR2 FQNEAQ (reference sequence).

The count of this clone is one. The genes are TRBV7-7 and TRBJ2-2; weak D call: TRBD1 (5 bases). The CDR3 runs to 14 residues. V lost 5 bases, J lost 5 bases, and 12 bases lay in between. Germline loops: CDR1 SSHAT, CDR2 FNYEAQ (reference sequence). The CDR3 spells CASSPDTMTGELFF. As DNA, the CDR3 is TGTGCCAGCAGCCCGGACACCATGACCGGGGAGCTGTTTTTT. Full variable domain (outside the CDR3, taken from reference TRBV7-7 and TRBJ2-2): GAGVSQSPRYKVTKRGQDVTLRCDPISSHATLYWYQQALGQGPEFLTYFNYEAQPDKSGLPSDRFSAERPEGSISTLTIQRTEQRDSAMYRCASSPDTMTGELFFGEGSRLTVL.

The rearrangement joins TRBV18 to TRBJ1-5; TRBD1 matches at 10 bases. The V segment lost 6 bases and the J segment 5 bases; nucleotides outside the gene matches: 7. This CDR3 is built from 15 residues. From germline, CDR1 is KGHSH and CDR2 LQKENI. CDR3 in DNA: TGTGCCAGCTCCGTGGGGACAGGGGTTGATCAGCCCCAGCATTTT. It yields the protein CASSVGTGVDQPQHF.

V is TRBV6-1 and J is TRBJ2-1; tentatively, D is TRBD1 (6 bases). There are 14 residues in the CDR3. The germline gives CDR1 MNHNS, CDR2 SASEGT. V dropped 2 bases and J dropped 3 bases, with 8 bases sitting between them. CDR3 in amino acids: CASSERGGYNEQFF. The CDR3 nucleotides are TGTGCCAGCAGTGAAAGAGGGGGCTACAATGAGCAGTTCTTC.

Only one count was recorded for this clone. J is TRBJ1-1 and V is TRBV19, with TRBD1 matching over 9 bases. Trimming cost V 8 bases and J 0 bases; bases outside gene matches: 7. The CDR3 loop spans 15 amino acids. Germline CDR1 LNHDA, CDR2 SQIVND (reference sequence). The CDR3 loop is CASRGTGQMNTEAFF. DNA for the CDR3: TGTGCCAGTCGGGGGACAGGGCAAATGAACACTGAAGCTTTCTTT.

This chain connects TRBV7-2 to TRBJ2-7, with 10 bases that match TRBD2. The CDR3 length is 15 residues. The V gene's germline CDR1 is SGHTA and CDR2 FQGNSA. Trimming cost V 3 bases and J 2 bases; bases outside gene matches: 4. The CDR3 region is CASSFELAGTYEQYF. The DNA of the CDR3 is TGTGCCAGCAGCTTCGAACTAGCGGGGACCTACGAGCAGTACTTC.

The chain carries TRBV7-2 and TRBJ1-5, with a weak D call TRBD1 (6 bases). Germline V gives CDR1 SGHTA, CDR2 FQGNSA. This CDR3 spans 15 amino acids. V was trimmed by 1 base and J by 7 bases, leaving 14 bases between them. CDR3 residues: CASSLGLNQGQPQHF. CDR3 coding DNA: TGTGCCAGCAGCTTAGGTCTAAATCAGGGGCAGCCCCAGCATTTT.

This chain joins TRBV4-3 and TRBJ2-7; TRBD2 matches 8 bases. The CDR3 totals 16 residues. CDR1 and CDR2 (germline): LGHNA, YSLEER. Trimming at V came to 0 bases and at J to 3 bases, leaving 7 bases not matched to a gene. The CDR3, as DNA: TGCGCCAGCAGCCAAGATAGCGGGCGGGGGGACTACGAGCAGTACTTC. Protein product: CASSQDSGRGDYEQYF.

The chain joins TRBV29-1 to TRBJ1-2, with TRBD1 matching 11 bases. Germline lookup yields CDR1 SQVTM and CDR2 ANQGSEA. The CDR3 extends over 18 amino acids. With V trimmed by 6 bases and J by 1 base, 16 bases remained unmatched. CDR3 sequence (DNA): TGCAGCGTGGAAACACCCTCGGGACAGGGGGGTATTAACTATGGCTACACCTTC. Translation: CSVETPSGQGGINYGYTF. Filled out from reference TRBV29-1 and TRBJ1-2, the complete variable domain reads SAVISQKPSRDICQRGTSLTIQCQVDSQVTMMFWYRQQPGQSLTLIATANQGSEATYESGFVIDKFPISRPNLTFSTLTVSNMSPEDSSIYLCSVETPSGQGGINYGYTFGSGTRLTVV.

Worth noting for this clone: Other nucleotide sequences from this sample produce the same CDR3. V and J are TRBV5-4 and TRBJ2-7; D is ambiguous. The CDR3 is 13 amino acids. Germline values: CDR1 SGHNT, CDR2 YYREEE (reference sequence). With 7 bases removed from V and 0 bases from J, the gap between germline ends came to 11 bases. The CDR3 DNA follows: TGTGCCAGCTCCCTCGCGAGCTCCTACGAGCAGTACTTC. Amino acid sequence: CASSLASSYEQYF.

The chain recombines TRBV2 with TRBJ1-2, with D perhaps TRBD1 (6 bases). CDR3 size: 13 residues. Per the germline V gene, CDR1 is SNHLY and CDR2 is FYNNEI. V lost 11 bases, J lost 3 bases, and 16 bases lay in between. In DNA, the CDR3 is TGTGCCCCCTCGGGGGGGCCGGACTATGGCTACACCTTC. Residues: CAPSGGPDYGYTF. Drawing the rest from reference TRBV2 and TRBJ1-2, the complete variable domain is EPEVTQTPSHQVTQMGQEVILRCVPISNHLYFYWYRQILGQKVEFLVSFYNNEISEKSEIFDDQFSVERPDGSNFTLKIRSTKLEDSAMYFCAPSGGPDYGYTFGSGTRLTVV.

CDR3 protein: CASSLSYTGQGINTIYF. CDR3 nucleotides: TGTGCCAGCAGTTTATCGTACACGGGACAGGGGATAAACACCATATATTTT. The rearrangement links TRBV27 to TRBJ1-3; 10 bases line up with TRBD1. The CDR3 is 17 amino acids. Trimming at V came to 0 bases and at J to 6 bases, leaving 8 bases not matched to a gene. Looked up from germline, CDR1 is MNHEY and CDR2 is SMNVEV (reference sequence).

This clone appeared a few times. The rearrangement uses TRBV6-5 and TRBJ2-1; D might be TRBD1 (5 bases). The CDR3 has 15 amino acids. Deletions cut 2 bases from V and 2 bases from J, with 10 bases between. Germline lookup yields CDR1 MNHEY and CDR2 SVGAGI. DNA of the CDR3: TGTGCCAGCAGTTACGTAGGGGAAACCTACAATGAGCAGTTCTTC. It encodes CASSYVGETYNEQFF.

This chain connects TRBV18 to TRBJ1-3; no firm D call. The CDR3 has 16 amino acids. Deletions cut 1 base from V and 0 bases from J, with 10 bases between. The germline gives CDR1 KGHSH, CDR2 LQKENI. In nucleotides, the CDR3 is TGTGCCAGCTCACCACGTTCACAGACCTCTGGAAACACCATATATTTT. Amino acid sequence: CASSPRSQTSGNTIYF.

The rearrangement joins TRBV4-3 to TRBJ1-3; the match to TRBD1 covers 7 bases. With 2 bases clipped from V and 6 bases from J, the junction kept 7 bases outside the gene matches. CDR1 and CDR2 from the germline V gene are LGHNA and YSLEER. The CDR3 totals 15 residues. CDR3: CASSQSDRSANTIYF. The CDR3 DNA reads as TGCGCCAGCAGCCAATCGGACAGGAGTGCAAACACCATATATTTT.

This chain uses TRBV2 with TRBJ2-5, with 7 bases identical to TRBD2. The CDR3 contains 12 residues. V lost 8 bases and J lost 5; bases outside the gene matches: 5. Per the germline V gene, CDR1 is SNHLY and CDR2 is FYNNEI. Here the CDR3 reads CASSDGRETQYF. CDR3 bases: TGTGCCAGCTCGGACGGGAGGGAGACCCAGTACTTC.

V and J are TRBV30 and TRBJ1-2, with D uncertain. The germline V and J ends were trimmed by 3 bases and 2 bases, with 10 bases remaining between them. Germline lookup yields CDR1 GTSNPN and CDR2 SVGIG (reference sequence). The length of the CDR3 is 13 residues. This CDR3 is CAWREVQNYGYTF. The DNA for the CDR3 is TGTGCCTGGAGGGAGGTCCAAAACTATGGCTACACCTTC.

The V and J genes are TRBV2 and TRBJ2-7; no reliable D call. Germline assignment: CDR1 SNHLY and CDR2 FYNNEI. Trimming removed 4 bases from V and 4 bases from J, with 17 bases in between. This CDR3 has 15 amino acids. CDR3 DNA: TGTGCCAGCAGTGTCCTGACTTCTTCAATTTACGAGCAGTACTTC. Translating gives CASSVLTSSIYEQYF. The full variable domain, in which reference TRBV2 and TRBJ2-7 provide the parts outside the CDR3, is EPEVTQTPSHQVTQMGQEVILRCVPISNHLYFYWYRQILGQKVEFLVSFYNNEISEKSEIFDDQFSVERPDGSNFTLKIRSTKLEDSAMYFCASSVLTSSIYEQYFGPGTRLTVT.

Only a few counts were recorded for this clone. V gene TRBV19 combines with J gene TRBJ1-5, with a tentative D call TRBD1 (6 bases). V lost 3 bases and J 6 bases, leaving 15 bases between the germline ends. The CDR3 length is 15 residues. Germline CDR1 LNHDA, CDR2 SQIVND (reference sequence). CDR3 in amino acids: CASSIQGLSGQPQHF. The CDR3 coding sequence is TGTGCCAGTAGTATTCAGGGGTTATCGGGTCAGCCCCAGCATTTT.

This rearrangement joins TRBV28 to TRBJ1-5; the match to TRBD1 covers 8 bases. From germline, CDR1 is MDHEN and CDR2 SYDVKM. V was pared by 2 bases and J by 3 bases, with 9 bases of the junction left unmatched. This CDR3 spans 17 amino acids. The CDR3 sequence is CASSLRTGQATNQPQHF. As DNA, the CDR3 is TGTGCCAGCAGTTTACGCACGGGACAGGCCACCAATCAGCCCCAGCATTTT.

This clone was detected a few times. The V and J genes are TRBV5-6 and TRBJ1-5; perhaps TRBD1 as D (6 bases). CDR3 length equals 13 residues. Germline V gives CDR1 SGHDT, CDR2 YYEEEE. V gave up 5 bases and J gave up 7 bases, with 13 bases separating them. CDR3 residues: CASRTGWGQPQHF. In nucleotides, the CDR3 is TGTGCCAGCAGAACAGGGTGGGGCCAGCCCCAGCATTTT.

The rearrangement uses TRBV28 and TRBJ1-1; 12 nucleotides agree with TRBD1. V lost 0 bases, J lost 4 bases, and 6 bases stayed unmatched. Per germline, CDR1 MDHEN and CDR2 SYDVKM. The CDR3 has 17 amino acids. CDR3 nucleotides: TGTGCCAGCAGTTTATGGGGACAGGGGGCGCCGGCCACTGAAGCTTTCTTT. Encoded protein: CASSLWGQGAPATEAFF.

This clone was picked up a small number of times. This chain links TRBV9 with TRBJ1-4; perhaps TRBD1 as D (6 bases). CDR1 SGDLS and CDR2 YYNGEE come from the germline V gene. This CDR3 spans 15 amino acids. Trimming stripped 0 bases from V and 7 bases from J, with 13 bases between. CDR3 nucleotide sequence: TGTGCCAGCAGCGTAGCGGGGGGCCGGGGTGAAAAACTGTTTTTT. Translating it yields CASSVAGGRGEKLFF.

The chain uses TRBV29-1 and TRBJ2-1; no reliable D call. CDR3 length: 13 amino acids. The V end was cut by 6 bases, the J end by 5 bases, with 14 bases between. CDR1 is SQVTM, CDR2 ANQGSEA, per germline. Here the CDR3 reads CSVTRLTDNEQFF. CDR3 DNA sequence: TGCAGCGTCACCAGGTTAACGGACAATGAGCAGTTCTTC.

J is TRBJ2-6 and V is TRBV5-1; 12 nucleotides line up with TRBD1. The CDR3 sequence is 17 residues long. The V and J ends lost 4 bases and 3 bases, in that order; junction bases with no gene match: 5. CDR1 and CDR2 from the germline V gene are SGHRS and YFSETQ. The CDR3 spells CASSPGTGGDGANVLTF. CDR3 bases: TGCGCCAGCAGCCCGGGGACAGGGGGCGATGGGGCCAACGTCCTGACTTTC.

The chain employs TRBV5-5 and TRBJ1-2; possible D gene TRBD1, 5 bases. V lost 1 base and J lost 4, with 8 bases in between. This CDR3 has 13 amino acids. Looked up from germline, CDR1 is SGHKS and CDR2 is YYEKEE (reference sequence). CDR3 residues: CASSLSQAYGYTF. In DNA form, the CDR3 reads TGTGCCAGCAGCTTGTCACAGGCCTATGGCTACACCTTC.

This chain joins TRBV6-5 and TRBJ1-2; TRBD1 might be the D (6 bases). The CDR3 runs 13 residues. V dropped 7 bases and J dropped 8 bases, with 17 bases sitting between them. Looked up from germline, CDR1 is MNHEY and CDR2 is SVGAGI. This CDR3 is CASTDAGGRGYTF. The CDR3 DNA sequence: TGTGCCAGCACGGATGCGGGGGGCCGGGGCTACACCTTC.

The chain carries TRBV5-1 and TRBJ2-1; possibly TRBD1 for D (7 bases). Trimming stripped 3 bases from V and 6 bases from J, with 13 bases between. CDR1 and CDR2 from the germline V gene are SGHRS and YFSETQ. This CDR3 has 14 residues. For the CDR3, the DNA is TGCGCCAGCAGCTCGGCGGGACAGTTCAATGAGCAGTTCTTC. It translates to CASSSAGQFNEQFF.

J is TRBJ1-6 and V is TRBV25-1; D remains ambiguous. Trimming took 4 bases from V and 8 from J, leaving 15 bases between them. The CDR3 spans 15 residues. Germline CDR1 MGHDK, CDR2 SYGVNS. The CDR3, as DNA: TGTGCCAGCAGTGTAGCCGGGATCTCCGATTCACCCCTCCACTTT. Its protein product is CASSVAGISDSPLHF.

J is TRBJ2-1 and V is TRBV5-1, with TRBD2 matching 10 bases. Per germline, CDR1 SGHRS and CDR2 YFSETQ. The CDR3 sequence is 16 residues long. Losses at the gene ends were 0 bases for V and 3 bases for J; bases not matched to a gene: 3. In DNA, the CDR3 is TGCGCCAGCAGCTTGGAGGCTAGCGGGGGCTACAATGAGCAGTTCTTC. Translated: CASSLEASGGYNEQFF.

This clone was picked up one time. The V and J genes are TRBV7-9 and TRBJ1-1, with 10 bases lining up with TRBD1. Germline CDR1 reads SEHNR; CDR2 reads FQNEAQ (reference sequence). V shed 2 bases, J shed 0 bases, and the junction held 3 bases outside the gene matches. The CDR3 consists of 16 residues. The CDR3 loop reads CASSLRTGGMNTEAFF. The CDR3 DNA sequence: TGTGCCAGCAGCTTACGGACAGGGGGGATGAACACTGAAGCTTTCTTT.

This chain joins TRBV18 and TRBJ2-2; TRBD1 might be the D (6 bases). CDR1 is KGHSH, CDR2 LQKENI, per germline. There are 17 residues in the CDR3. Between the trimmed V and J ends, which lost 3 bases and 5 bases, there was a span of 19 bases. The CDR3 reads CASSPLRGELYTGELFF. DNA for the CDR3: TGTGCCAGCTCACCCCTCAGGGGAGAACTTTATACCGGGGAGCTGTTTTTT.